The 5 T cell receptor beta chains presented below share a single source sample, sequenced in a study of T-cell reconstitution after alpha-beta-depleted transplantation in children. Construction of the TCRbeta library involved unique molecular identifiers. A single record per CDR3 protein comes from TCRdb applying MiXCR to the PCR reads. The repertoire holds roughly 570,000 distinct CDR3 sequences, with more than 20% as singletons. The material sequenced was PBMCs, taken before TCRalphabeta/CD19-depleted stem cell transplant. Receptor source: a boy less than two years old with Wiskott-Aldrich syndrome, due to receive a stem cell transplant.

This rearrangement joins TRBV2 to TRBJ2-7, with a tentative D call TRBD2 (6 bases). The CDR3 totals 13 residues. Germline values: CDR1 SNHLY, CDR2 FYNNEI. Trimming pared 6 bases from V and 3 bases from J, leaving 12 bases between. In DNA form, the CDR3 reads TGTGCCAGCAGCCCTTCTAGCGACTACGAGCAGTACTTC. Translating it yields CASSPSSDYEQYF.

The V gene is TRBV5-1, the J gene TRBJ2-7, with D possibly being TRBD1 (5 bases). The V gene's germline CDR1 is SGHRS and CDR2 YFSETQ. Trimming left V 1 base short and J 2 bases short, with 13 bases between. The CDR3 runs to 15 residues. The CDR3 sequence is CASSLNPDTTYEQYF. The CDR3 DNA reads TGCGCCAGCAGCTTGAACCCGGACACTACCTACGAGCAGTACTTC.

The rearrangement joins TRBV28 to TRBJ2-7; 8 positions match TRBD2. V lost 8 bases to trimming and J lost 7 bases; unmatched junction nucleotides: 13. Germline CDR1 and CDR2: MDHEN and SYDVKM. CDR3 size: 14 residues. CDR3 nucleotide sequence: TGTGCCAGCCTTGGGGCGGGGGGCTATTGGGAGCAGTACTTC. It encodes CASLGAGGYWEQYF.

V and J are TRBV4-1 and TRBJ1-4; the match to TRBD1 covers 7 bases. The germline gives CDR1 MGHRA, CDR2 YSYEKL. V lost 0 bases, J lost 10 bases, and 5 bases stayed unmatched. The CDR3 runs 14 residues. The CDR3 region has the DNA TGCGCCAGCAGCCAAGAGACTAGGGACAGAAAACTGTTTTTT. Translating it yields CASSQETRDRKLFF.

This clonotype was seen more than once but under ten times. The genes are TRBV28 and TRBJ2-2, with 9 nucleotides matching TRBD1. V dropped 8 bases and J dropped 6; count of bases not matched to a gene: 1. Germline values: CDR1 MDHEN, CDR2 SYDVKM. The CDR3 is made up of 12 amino acids. The CDR3 reads CASRQGAGELFF. The CDR3 DNA is TGTGCCAGCCGACAGGGGGCCGGGGAGCTGTTTTTT. The full variable domain, with the rest looked up from reference TRBV28 and TRBJ2-2, is DVKVTQSSRYLVKRTGEKVFLECVQDMDHENMFWYRQDPGLGLRLIYFSYDVKMKEKGDIPEGYSVSREKKERFSLILESASTNQTSMYLCASRQGAGELFFGEGSRLTVL.